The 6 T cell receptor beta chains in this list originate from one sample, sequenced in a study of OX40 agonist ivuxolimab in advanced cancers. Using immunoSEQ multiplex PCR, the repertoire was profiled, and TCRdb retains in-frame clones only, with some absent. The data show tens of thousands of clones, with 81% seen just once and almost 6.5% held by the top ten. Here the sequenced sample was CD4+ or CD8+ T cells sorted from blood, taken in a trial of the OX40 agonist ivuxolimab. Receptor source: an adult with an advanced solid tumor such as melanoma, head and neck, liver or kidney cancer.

CDR3 DNA sequence: TGTGCCAGCAGCACAGGGATTAGCACAGATACGCAGTATTTT. Its translation: CASSTGISTDTQYF. This chain joins TRBV6-1 and TRBJ2-3, with D perhaps TRBD1 (6 bases). Trimming left V 6 bases short and J 0 bases short, with 10 bases between. The CDR3 length is 14 residues. The germline gives CDR1 MNHNS, CDR2 SASEGT.

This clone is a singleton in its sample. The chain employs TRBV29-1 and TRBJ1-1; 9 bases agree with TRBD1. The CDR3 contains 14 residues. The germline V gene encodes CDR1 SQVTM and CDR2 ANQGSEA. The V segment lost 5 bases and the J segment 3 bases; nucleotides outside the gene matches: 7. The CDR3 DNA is TGCAGCGTTAGACAACAGGGGGCGGACACTGAAGCTTTCTTT. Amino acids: CSVRQQGADTEAFF.

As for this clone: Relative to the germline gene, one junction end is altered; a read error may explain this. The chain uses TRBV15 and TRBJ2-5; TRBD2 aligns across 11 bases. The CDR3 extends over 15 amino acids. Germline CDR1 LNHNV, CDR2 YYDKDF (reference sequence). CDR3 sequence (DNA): TGTGCCACCAGCAGAGCCGGGACTAGCGGAGAGGCCCAGTACTTC. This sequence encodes CATSRAGTSGEAQYF.

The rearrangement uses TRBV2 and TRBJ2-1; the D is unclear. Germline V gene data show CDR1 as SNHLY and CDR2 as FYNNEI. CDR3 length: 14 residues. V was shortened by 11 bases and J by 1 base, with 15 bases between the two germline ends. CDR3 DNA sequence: TGTGCCCTAACCCACGACTCTTCCTACAATGAGCAGTTCTTC. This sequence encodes CALTHDSSYNEQFF.

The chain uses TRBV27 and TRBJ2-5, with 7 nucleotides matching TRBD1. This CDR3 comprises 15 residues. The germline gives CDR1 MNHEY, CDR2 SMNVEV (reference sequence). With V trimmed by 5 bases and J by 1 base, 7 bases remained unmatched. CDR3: CASSPGTAIQETQYF. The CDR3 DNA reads TGTGCCAGCAGTCCAGGGACAGCGATCCAAGAGACCCAGTACTTC.

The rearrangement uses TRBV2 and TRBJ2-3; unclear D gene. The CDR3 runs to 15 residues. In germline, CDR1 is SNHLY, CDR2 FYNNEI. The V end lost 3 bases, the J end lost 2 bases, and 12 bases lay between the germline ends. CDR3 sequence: CASSERSHSTDTQYF. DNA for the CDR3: TGTGCCAGCAGTGAGAGAAGCCACTCCACAGATACGCAGTATTTT.